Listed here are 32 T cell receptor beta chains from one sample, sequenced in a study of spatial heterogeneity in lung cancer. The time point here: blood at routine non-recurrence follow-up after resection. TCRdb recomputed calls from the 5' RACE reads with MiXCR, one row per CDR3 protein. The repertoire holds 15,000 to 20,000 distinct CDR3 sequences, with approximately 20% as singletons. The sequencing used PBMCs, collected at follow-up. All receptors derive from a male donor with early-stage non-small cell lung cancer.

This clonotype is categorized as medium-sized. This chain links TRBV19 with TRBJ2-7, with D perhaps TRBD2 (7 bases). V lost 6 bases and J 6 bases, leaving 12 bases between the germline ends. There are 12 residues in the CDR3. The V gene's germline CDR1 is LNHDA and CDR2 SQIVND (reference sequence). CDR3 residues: CASRGGAREQYF. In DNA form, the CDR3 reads TGTGCCAGTAGAGGGGGGGCCCGCGAGCAGTACTTC.

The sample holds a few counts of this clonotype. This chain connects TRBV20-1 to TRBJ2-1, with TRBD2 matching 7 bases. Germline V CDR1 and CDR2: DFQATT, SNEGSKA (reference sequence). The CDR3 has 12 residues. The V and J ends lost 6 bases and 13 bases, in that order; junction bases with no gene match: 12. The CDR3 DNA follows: TGCAGTGCCACCAAAGGTAGCGGGCCCCAGTTCTTC. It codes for CSATKGSGPQFF.

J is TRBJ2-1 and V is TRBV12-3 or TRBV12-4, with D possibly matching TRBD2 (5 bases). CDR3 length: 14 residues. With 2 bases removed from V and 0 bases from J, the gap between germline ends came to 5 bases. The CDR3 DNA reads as TGTGCCAGCAGTTTACGGGACTCCTACAATGAGCAGTTCTTC. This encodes CASSLRDSYNEQFF.

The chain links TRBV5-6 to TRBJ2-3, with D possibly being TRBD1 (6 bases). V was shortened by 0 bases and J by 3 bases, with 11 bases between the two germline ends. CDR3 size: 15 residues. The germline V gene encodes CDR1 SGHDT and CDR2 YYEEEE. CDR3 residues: CASSLGQGMTDTQYF. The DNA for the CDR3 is TGTGCCAGCAGCTTGGGGCAGGGGATGACAGATACGCAGTATTTT. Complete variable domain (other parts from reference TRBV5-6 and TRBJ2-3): DAGVTQSPTHLIKTRGQQVTLRCSPKSGHDTVSWYQQALGQGPQFIFQYYEEEERQRGNFPDRFSGHQFPNYSSELNVNALLLGDSALYLCASSLGQGMTDTQYFGPGTRLTVL.

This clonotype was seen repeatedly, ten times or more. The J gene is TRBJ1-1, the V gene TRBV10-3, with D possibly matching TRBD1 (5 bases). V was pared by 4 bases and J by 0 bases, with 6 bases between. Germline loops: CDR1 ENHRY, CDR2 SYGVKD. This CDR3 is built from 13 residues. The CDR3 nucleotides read TGTGCCATCAGTGTCAGGGTGAACACTGAAGCTTTCTTT. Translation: CAISVRVNTEAFF.

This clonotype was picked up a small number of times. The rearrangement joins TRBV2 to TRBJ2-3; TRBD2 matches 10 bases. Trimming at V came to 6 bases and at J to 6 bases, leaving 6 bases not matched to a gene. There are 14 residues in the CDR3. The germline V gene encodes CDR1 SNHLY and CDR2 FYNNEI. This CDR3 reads CASRERTSGDTQYF. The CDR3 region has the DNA TGTGCCAGCAGGGAACGGACTAGCGGTGATACGCAGTATTTT.

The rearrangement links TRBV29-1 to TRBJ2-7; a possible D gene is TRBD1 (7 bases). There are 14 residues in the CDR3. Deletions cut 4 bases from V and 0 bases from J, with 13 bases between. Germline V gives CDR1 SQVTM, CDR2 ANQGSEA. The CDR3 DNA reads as TGCAGCGTTGGGTCAGGGGGAGGCTCCTACGAGCAGTACTTC. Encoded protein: CSVGSGGGSYEQYF.

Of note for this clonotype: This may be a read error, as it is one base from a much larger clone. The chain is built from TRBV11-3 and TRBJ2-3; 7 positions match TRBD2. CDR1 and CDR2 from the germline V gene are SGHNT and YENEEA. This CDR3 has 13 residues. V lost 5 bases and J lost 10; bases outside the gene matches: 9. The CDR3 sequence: CASSPSPTSAQYF. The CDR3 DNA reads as TGTGCCAGCAGCCCCTCCCCCACTAGCGCGCAGTATTTT. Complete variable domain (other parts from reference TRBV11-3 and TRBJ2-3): EAGVVQSPRYKIIEKKQPVAFWCNPISGHNTLYWYLQNLGQGPELLIRYENEEAVDDSQLPKDRFSAERLKGVDSTLKIQPAELGDSAVYLCASSPSPTSAQYFGPGTRLTVL.

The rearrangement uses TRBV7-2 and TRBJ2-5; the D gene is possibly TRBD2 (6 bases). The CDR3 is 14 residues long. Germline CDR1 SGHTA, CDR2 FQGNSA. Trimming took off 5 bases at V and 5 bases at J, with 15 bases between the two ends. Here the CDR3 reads CASSPSGLSETQYF. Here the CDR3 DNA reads TGTGCCAGCAGCCCCTCGGGACTCTCTGAGACCCAGTACTTC.

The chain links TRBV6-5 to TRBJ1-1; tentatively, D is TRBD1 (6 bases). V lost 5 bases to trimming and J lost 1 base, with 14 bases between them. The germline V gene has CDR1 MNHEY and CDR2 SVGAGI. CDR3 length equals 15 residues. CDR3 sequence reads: CASSPRLGANTEAFF. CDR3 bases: TGTGCCAGCAGTCCTCGCTTGGGGGCGAACACTGAAGCTTTCTTT.

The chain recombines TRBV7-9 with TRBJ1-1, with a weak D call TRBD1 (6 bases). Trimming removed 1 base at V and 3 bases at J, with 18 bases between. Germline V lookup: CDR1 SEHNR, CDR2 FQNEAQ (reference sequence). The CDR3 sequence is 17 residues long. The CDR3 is CASSLDRGSFADTEAFF. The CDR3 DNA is TGTGCCAGCAGCTTAGATAGGGGGTCCTTTGCTGACACTGAAGCTTTCTTT.

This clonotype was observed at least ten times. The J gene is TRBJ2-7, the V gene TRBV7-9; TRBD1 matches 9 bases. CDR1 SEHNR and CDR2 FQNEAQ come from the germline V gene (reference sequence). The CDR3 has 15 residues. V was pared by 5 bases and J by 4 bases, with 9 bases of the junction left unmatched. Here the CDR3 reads CASSIGQGKSYEQYF. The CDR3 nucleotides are TGTGCCAGCAGCATAGGACAGGGGAAGAGTTACGAGCAGTACTTC.

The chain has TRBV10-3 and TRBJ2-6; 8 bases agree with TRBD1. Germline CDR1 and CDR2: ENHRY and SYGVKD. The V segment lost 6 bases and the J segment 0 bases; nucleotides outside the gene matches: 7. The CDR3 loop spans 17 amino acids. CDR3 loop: CAIRRDRRSSGANVLTF. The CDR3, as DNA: TGTGCCATCAGACGGGACAGGAGGTCCTCTGGGGCCAACGTCCTGACTTTC.

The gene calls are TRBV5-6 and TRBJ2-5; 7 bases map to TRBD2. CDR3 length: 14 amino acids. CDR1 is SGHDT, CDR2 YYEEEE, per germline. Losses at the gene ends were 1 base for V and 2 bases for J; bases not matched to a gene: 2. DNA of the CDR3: TGTGCCAGCAGCTTGAAAGCGGGACAAGAGACCCAGTACTTC. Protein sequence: CASSLKAGQETQYF.

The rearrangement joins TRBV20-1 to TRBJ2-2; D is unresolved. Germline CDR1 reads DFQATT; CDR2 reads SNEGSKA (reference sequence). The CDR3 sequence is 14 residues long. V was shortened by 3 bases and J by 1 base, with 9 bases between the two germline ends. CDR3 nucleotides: TGCAGTGCTAGGGCTCGACAGAACACCGGGGAGCTGTTTTTT. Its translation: CSARARQNTGELFF.

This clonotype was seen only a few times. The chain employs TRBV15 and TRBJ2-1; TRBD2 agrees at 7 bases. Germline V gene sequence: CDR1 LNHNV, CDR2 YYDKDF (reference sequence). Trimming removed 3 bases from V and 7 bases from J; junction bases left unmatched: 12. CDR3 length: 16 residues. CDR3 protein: CATSRERRGGGNEQFF. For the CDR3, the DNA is TGTGCCACCAGCAGGGAACGGCGCGGGGGTGGAAATGAGCAGTTCTTC. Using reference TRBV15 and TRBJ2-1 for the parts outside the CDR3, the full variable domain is DAMVIQNPRYQVTQFGKPVTLSCSQTLNHNVMYWYQQKSSQAPKLLFHYYDKDFNNEADTPDNFQSRRPNTSFCFLDIRSPGLGDTAMYLCATSRERRGGGNEQFFGPGTRLTVL.

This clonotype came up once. CDR3 sequence reads: CAISESHGGTEAFF. The CDR3 coding sequence is TGTGCCATCAGTGAGAGTCACGGGGGCACTGAAGCTTTCTTT. The genes are TRBV10-3 and TRBJ1-1; a weak D match, TRBD1 (5 bases). With 2 bases removed from V and 4 bases from J, the gap between germline ends came to 11 bases. The CDR3 is made up of 14 amino acids. In germline, CDR1 is ENHRY, CDR2 SYGVKD.

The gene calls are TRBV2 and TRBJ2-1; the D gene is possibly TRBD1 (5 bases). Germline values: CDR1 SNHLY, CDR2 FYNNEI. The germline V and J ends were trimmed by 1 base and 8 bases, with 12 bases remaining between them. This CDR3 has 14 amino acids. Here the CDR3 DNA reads TGTGCCAGCAGTGAAGACAGGCTAACCCATGAGCAGTTCTTC. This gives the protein CASSEDRLTHEQFF.

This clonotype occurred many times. CDR3 nucleotides: TGTGCCAGCAGTGGGACAGGGGATGAAGCTTTCTTT. Amino acids: CASSGTGDEAFF. The chain employs TRBV2 and TRBJ1-1; 9 bases agree with TRBD1. CDR3 size: 12 residues. The V gene end was trimmed by 4 bases and the J gene end by 7 bases; junction bases not matched to a gene: 1. Germline values: CDR1 SNHLY, CDR2 FYNNEI.

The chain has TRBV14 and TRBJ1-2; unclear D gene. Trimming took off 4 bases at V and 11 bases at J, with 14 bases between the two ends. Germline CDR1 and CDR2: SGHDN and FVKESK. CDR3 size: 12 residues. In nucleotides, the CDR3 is TGTGCCAGCAGCCCTATCGGGCGTGTTTACACCTTC. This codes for CASSPIGRVYTF.

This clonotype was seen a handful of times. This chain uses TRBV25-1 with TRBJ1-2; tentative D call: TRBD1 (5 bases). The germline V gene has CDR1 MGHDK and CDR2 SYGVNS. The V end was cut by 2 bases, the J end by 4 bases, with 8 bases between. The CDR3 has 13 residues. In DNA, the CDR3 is TGTGCCAGCAGTGAAAGTGGGACCTATGGCTACACCTTC. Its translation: CASSESGTYGYTF.

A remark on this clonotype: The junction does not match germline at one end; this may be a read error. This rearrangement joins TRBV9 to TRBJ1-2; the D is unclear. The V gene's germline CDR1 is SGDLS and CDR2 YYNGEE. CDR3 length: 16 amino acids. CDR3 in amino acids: CTSGVDGRPSNYGYTF. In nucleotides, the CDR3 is TGTACCAGCGGCGTAGACGGCAGACCTTCTAACTATGGCTACACCTTC.

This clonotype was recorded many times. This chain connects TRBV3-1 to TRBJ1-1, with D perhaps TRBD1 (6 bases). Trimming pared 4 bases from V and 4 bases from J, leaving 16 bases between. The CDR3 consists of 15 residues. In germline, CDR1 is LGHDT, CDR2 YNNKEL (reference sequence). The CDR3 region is CASSREPTGFTEAFF. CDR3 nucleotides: TGTGCCAGCAGCCGTGAACCTACAGGGTTCACTGAAGCTTTCTTT.

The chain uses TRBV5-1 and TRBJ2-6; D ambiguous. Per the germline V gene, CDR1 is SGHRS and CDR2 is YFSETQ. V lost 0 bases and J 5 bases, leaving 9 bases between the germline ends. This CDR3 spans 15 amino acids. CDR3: CASSLDIGWANVLTF. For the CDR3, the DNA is TGCGCCAGCAGCTTGGACATAGGCTGGGCCAACGTCCTGACTTTC.

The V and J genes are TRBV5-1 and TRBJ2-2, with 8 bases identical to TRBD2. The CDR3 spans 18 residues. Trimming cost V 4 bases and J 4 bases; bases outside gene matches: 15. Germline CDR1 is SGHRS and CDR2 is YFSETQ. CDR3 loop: CASSLDAGGGRSTGELFF. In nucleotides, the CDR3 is TGCGCCAGCAGCCTAGACGCCGGCGGGGGGCGCAGCACCGGGGAGCTGTTTTTT.

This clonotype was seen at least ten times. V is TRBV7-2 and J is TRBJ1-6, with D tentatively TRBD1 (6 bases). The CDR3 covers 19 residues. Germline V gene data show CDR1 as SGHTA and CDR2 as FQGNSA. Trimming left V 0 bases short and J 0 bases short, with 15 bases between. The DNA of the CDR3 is TGTGCCAGCAGCTTAGCGCCCCAGGGGTCGAGCTCCTATAATTCACCCCTCCACTTT. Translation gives CASSLAPQGSSSYNSPLHF.

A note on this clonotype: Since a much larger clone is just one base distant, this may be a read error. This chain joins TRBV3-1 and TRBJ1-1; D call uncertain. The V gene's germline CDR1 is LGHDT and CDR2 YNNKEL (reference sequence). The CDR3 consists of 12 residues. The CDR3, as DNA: TGTGCCAGCAGCCAATCAAATGCTGAAACTTTCTTT. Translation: CASSQSNAETFF.

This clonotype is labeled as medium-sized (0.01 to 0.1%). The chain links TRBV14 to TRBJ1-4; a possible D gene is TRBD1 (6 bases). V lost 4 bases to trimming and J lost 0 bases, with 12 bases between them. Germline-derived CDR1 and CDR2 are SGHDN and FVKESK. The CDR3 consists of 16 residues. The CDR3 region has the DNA TGTGCCAGCAGCCGGACAGAATTGACAACTAATGAAAAACTGTTTTTT. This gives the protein CASSRTELTTNEKLFF.

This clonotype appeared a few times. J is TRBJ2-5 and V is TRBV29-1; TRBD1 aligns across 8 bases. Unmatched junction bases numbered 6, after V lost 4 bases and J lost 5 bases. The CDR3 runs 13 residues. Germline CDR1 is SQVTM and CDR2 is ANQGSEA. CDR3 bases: TGCAGCGTTGTGGACAGGGCTGTCGAGACCCAGTACTTC. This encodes CSVVDRAVETQYF.

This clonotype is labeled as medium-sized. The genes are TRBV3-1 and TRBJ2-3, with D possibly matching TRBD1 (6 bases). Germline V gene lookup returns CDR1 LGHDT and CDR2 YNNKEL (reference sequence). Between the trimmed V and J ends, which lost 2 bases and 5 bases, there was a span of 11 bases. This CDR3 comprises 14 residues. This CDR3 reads CASSQRTARDTQYF. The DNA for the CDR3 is TGTGCCAGCAGCCAAAGGACAGCCCGAGATACGCAGTATTTT.

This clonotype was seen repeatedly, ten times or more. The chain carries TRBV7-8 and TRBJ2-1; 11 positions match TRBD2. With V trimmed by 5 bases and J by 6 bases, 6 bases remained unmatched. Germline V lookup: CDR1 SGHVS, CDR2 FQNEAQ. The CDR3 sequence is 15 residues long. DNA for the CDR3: TGTGCCAGCAGCCTGATAGCGGGGGGGATCAATGAGCAGTTCTTC. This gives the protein CASSLIAGGINEQFF.

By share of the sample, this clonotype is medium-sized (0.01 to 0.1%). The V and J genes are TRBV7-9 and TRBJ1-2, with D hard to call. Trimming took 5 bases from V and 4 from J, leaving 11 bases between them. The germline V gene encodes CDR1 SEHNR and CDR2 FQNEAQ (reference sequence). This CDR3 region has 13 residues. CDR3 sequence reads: CASSPEEIYGYTF. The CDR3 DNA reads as TGTGCCAGCAGCCCAGAGGAAATCTATGGCTACACCTTC. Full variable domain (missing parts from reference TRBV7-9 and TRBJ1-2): DTGVSQNPRHKITKRGQNVTFRCDPISEHNRLYWYRQTLGQGPEFLTYFQNEAQLEKSRLLSDRFSAERPKGSFSTLEIQRTEQGDSAMYLCASSPEEIYGYTFGSGTRLTVV.